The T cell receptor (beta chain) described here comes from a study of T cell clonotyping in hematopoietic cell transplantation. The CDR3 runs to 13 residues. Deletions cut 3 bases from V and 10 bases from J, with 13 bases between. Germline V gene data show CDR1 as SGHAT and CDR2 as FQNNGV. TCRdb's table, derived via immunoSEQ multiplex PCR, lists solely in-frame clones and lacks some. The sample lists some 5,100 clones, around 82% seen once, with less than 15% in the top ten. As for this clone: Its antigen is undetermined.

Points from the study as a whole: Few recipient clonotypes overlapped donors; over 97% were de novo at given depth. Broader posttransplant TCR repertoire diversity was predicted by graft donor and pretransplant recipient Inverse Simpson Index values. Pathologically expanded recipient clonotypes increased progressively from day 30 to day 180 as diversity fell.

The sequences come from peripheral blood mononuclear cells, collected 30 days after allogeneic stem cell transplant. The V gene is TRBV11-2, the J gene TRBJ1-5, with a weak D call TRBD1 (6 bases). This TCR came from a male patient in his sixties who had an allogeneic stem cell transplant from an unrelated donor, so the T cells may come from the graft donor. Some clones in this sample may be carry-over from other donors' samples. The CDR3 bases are TGTGCCAGCAGCTTGACAGGTCATCGACCCCAGCATTTT. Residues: CASSLTGHRPQHF.